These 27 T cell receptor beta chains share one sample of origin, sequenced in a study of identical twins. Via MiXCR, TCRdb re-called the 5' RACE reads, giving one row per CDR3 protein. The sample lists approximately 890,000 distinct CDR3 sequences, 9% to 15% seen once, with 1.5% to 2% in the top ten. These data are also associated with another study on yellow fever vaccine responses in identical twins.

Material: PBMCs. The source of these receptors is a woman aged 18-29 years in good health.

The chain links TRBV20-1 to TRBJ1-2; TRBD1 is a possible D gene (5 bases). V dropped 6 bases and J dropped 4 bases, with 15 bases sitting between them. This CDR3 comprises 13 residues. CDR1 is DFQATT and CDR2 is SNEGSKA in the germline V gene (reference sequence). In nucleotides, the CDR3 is TGCAGTGCCTCGCGGACCGGGGGCTATGGCTACACCTTC. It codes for CSASRTGGYGYTF.

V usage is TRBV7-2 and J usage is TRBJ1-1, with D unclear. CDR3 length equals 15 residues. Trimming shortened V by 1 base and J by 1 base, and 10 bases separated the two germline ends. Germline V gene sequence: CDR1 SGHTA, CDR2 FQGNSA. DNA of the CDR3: TGTGCCAGCAGCTTAGGGTTGCGGGGGAACACTGAAGCTTTCTTT. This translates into CASSLGLRGNTEAFF.

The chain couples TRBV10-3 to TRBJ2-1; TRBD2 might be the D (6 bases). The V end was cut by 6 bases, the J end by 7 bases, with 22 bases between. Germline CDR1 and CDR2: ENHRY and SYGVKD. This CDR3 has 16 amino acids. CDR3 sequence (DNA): TGTGCCATCAGAGCGGAGACCGGGACTTACGGAAATGAGCAGTTCTTC. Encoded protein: CAIRAETGTYGNEQFF.

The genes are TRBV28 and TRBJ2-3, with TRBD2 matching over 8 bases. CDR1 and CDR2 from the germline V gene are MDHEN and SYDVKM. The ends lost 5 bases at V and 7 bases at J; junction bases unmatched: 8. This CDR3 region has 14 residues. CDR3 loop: CASSPAGDRYTQYF. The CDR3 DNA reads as TGTGCCAGCAGTCCAGCGGGAGACAGGTATACGCAGTATTTT.

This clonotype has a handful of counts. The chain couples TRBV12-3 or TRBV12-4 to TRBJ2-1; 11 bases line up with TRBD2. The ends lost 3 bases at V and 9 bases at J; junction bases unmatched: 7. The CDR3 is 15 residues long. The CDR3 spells CASSLIAGGRGEQFF. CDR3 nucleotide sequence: TGTGCCAGCAGTTTGATAGCGGGAGGGCGTGGTGAGCAGTTCTTC.

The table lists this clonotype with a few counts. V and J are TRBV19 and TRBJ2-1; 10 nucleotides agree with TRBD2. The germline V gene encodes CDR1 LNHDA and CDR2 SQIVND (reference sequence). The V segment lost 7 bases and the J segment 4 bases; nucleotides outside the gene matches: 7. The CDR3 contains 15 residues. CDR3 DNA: TGTGCCAGTACCCCACTACTAGCGGGGTACAATGAGCAGTTCTTC. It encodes CASTPLLAGYNEQFF. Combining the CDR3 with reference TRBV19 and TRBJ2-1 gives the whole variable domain DGGITQSPKYLFRKEGQNVTLSCEQNLNHDAMYWYRQDPGQGLRLIYYSQIVNDFQKGDIAEGYSVSREKKESFPLTVTSAQKNPTAFYLCASTPLLAGYNEQFFGPGTRLTVL.

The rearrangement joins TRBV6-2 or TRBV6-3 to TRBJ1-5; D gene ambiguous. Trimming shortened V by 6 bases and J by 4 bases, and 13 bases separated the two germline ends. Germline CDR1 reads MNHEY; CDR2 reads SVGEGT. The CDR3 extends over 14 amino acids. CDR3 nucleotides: TGTGCCAGCAGCTCCCCCAGCAGGAATCAGCCCCAGCATTTT. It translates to CASSSPSRNQPQHF.

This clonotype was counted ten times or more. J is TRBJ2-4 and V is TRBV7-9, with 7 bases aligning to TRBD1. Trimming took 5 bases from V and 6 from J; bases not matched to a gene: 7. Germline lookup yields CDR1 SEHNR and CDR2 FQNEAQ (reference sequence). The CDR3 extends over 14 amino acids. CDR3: CASSKRQGRNIQYF. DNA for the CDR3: TGTGCCAGCAGCAAGAGACAGGGCAGAAACATTCAGTACTTC.

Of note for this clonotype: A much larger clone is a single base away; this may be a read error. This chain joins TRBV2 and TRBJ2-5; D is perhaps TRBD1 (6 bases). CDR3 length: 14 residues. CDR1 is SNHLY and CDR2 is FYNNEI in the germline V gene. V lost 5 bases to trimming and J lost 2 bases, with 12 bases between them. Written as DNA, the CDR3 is TGTGCCAGCAGTTGGACAGAAAGTCAAGAGACCCAGTACTTC. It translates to CASSWTESQETQYF.

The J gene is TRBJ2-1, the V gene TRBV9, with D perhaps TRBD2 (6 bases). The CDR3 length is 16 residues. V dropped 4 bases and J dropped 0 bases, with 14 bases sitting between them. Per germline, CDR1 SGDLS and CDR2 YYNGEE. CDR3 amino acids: CASSPIAESSYNEQFF. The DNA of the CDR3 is TGTGCCAGCAGCCCAATAGCGGAGAGCTCCTACAATGAGCAGTTCTTC.

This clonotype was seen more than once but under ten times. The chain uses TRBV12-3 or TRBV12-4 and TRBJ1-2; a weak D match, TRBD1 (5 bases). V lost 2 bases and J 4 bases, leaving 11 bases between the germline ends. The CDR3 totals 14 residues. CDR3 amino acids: CASSLWQGIYGYTF. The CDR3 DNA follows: TGTGCCAGCAGTTTATGGCAGGGAATCTATGGCTACACCTTC.

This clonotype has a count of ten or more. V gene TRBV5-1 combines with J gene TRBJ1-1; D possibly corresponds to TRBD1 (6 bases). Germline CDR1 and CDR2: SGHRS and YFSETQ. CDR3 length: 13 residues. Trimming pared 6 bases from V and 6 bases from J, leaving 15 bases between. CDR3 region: CASNLRGNAEAFF. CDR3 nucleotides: TGCGCCAGCAATCTCAGGGGCAACGCTGAAGCTTTCTTT.

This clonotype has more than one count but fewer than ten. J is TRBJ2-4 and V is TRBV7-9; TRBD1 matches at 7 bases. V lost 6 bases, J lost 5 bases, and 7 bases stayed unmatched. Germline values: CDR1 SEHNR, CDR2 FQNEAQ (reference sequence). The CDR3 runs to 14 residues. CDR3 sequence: CASRARGMENIQYF. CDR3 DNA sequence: TGTGCCAGCAGGGCCAGGGGGATGGAAAACATTCAGTACTTC.

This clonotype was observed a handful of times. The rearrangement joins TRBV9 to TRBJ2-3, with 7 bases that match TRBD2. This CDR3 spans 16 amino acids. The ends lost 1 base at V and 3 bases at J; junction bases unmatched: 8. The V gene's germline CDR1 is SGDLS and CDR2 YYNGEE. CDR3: CASSVMRRGRTDTQYF. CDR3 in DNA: TGTGCCAGCAGCGTAATGCGGCGGGGGAGGACAGATACGCAGTATTTT.

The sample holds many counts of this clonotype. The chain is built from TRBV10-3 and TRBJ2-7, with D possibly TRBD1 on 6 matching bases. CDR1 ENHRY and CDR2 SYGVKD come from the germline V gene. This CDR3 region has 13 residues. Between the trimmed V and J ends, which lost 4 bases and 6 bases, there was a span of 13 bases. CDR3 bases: TGTGCCATCAGTGCTCCACAGGGTTCCGAGCAGTACTTC. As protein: CAISAPQGSEQYF.

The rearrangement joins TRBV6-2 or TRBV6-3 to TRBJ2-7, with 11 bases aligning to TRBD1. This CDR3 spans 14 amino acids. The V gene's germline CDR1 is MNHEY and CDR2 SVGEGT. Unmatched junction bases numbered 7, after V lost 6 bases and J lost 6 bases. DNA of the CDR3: TGTGCCAGCAGAGCTTCCGGGACAGGGGGCGAGCAGTACGTC. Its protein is CASRASGTGGEQYV.

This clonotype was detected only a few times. CDR3 sequence reads: CSASKSTDTQYF. DNA of the CDR3: TGCAGTGCTAGCAAGAGCACAGATACGCAGTATTTT. The chain uses TRBV20-1 and TRBJ2-3; D unclear. Per germline, CDR1 DFQATT and CDR2 SNEGSKA (reference sequence). V was shortened by 3 bases and J by 0 bases, with 4 bases between the two germline ends. This CDR3 region has 12 residues.

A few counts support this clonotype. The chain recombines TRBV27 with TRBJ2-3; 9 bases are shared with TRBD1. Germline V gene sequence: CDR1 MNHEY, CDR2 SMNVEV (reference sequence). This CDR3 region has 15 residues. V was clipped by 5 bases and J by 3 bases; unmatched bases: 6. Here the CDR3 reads CASSAQGALTDTQYF. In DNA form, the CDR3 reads TGTGCCAGCAGTGCACAGGGGGCGTTAACAGATACGCAGTATTTT.

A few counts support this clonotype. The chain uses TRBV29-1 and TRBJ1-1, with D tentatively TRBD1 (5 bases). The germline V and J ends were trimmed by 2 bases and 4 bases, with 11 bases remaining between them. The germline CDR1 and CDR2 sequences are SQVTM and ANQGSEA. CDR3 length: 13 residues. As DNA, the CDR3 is TGCAGCGTTGAACAGGGTCGGGGCACTGAAGCTTTCTTT. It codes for CSVEQGRGTEAFF.

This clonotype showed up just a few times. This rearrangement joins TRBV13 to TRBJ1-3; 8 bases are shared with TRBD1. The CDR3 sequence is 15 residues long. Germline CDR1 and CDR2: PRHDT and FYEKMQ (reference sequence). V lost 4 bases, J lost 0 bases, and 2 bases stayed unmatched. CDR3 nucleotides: TGTGCCAGCAGCTACGACAGGGGCTCTGGAAACACCATATATTTT. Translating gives CASSYDRGSGNTIYF.

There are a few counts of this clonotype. This CDR3 reads CASSFGTGASYNEQFF. DNA of the CDR3: TGTGCCAGCAGCTTTGGGACAGGGGCCTCGTACAATGAGCAGTTCTTC. This rearrangement joins TRBV11-2 to TRBJ2-1; 10 bases are a match to TRBD1. The J segment lost 4 bases and the V segment lost 3 bases, leaving 6 bases of the junction unmatched. Germline loops: CDR1 SGHAT, CDR2 FQNNGV. The CDR3 spans 16 residues.

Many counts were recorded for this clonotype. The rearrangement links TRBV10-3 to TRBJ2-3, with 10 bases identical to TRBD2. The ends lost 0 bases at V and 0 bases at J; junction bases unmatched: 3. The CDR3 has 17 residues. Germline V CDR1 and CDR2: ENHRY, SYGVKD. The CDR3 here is CAISESTSGSSTDTQYF. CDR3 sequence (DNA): TGTGCCATCAGTGAGTCGACTAGCGGGTCTAGCACAGATACGCAGTATTTT.

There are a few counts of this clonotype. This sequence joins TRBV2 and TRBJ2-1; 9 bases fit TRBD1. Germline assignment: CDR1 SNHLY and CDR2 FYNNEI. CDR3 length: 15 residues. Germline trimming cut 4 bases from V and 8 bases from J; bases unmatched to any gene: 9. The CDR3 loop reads CASSAGQGSGYEQFF. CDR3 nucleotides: TGTGCCAGCAGTGCGGGACAGGGAAGTGGCTATGAGCAGTTCTTC. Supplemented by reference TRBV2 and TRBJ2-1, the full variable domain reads EPEVTQTPSHQVTQMGQEVILRCVPISNHLYFYWYRQILGQKVEFLVSFYNNEISEKSEIFDDQFSVERPDGSNFTLKIRSTKLEDSAMYFCASSAGQGSGYEQFFGPGTRLTVL.

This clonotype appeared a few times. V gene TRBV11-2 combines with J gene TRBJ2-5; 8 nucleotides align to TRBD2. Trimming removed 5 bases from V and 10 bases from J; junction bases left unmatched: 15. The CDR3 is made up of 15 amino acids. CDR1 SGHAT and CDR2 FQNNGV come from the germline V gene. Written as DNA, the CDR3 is TGTGCCAGCAGCCCCGAGCCCGGACTAGCCTACAACCAGTACTTC. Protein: CASSPEPGLAYNQYF. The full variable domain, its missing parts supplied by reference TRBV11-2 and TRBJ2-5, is EAGVAQSPRYKIIEKRQSVAFWCNPISGHATLYWYQQILGQGPKLLIQFQNNGVVDDSQLPKDRFSAERLKGVDSTLKIQPAKLEDSAVYLCASSPEPGLAYNQYFGPGTRLLVL.

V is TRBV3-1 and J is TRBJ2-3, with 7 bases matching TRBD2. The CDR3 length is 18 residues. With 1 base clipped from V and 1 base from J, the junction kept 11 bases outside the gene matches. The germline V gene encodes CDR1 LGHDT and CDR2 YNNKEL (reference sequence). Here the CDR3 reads CASSQVARSGVRTDTQYF. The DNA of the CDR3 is TGTGCCAGCAGCCAAGTCGCCCGAAGCGGGGTACGCACAGATACGCAGTATTTT.

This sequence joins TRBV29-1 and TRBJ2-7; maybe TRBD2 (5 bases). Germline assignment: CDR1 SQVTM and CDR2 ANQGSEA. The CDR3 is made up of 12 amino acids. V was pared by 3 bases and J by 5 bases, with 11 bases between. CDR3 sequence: CSVDGLENEQYF. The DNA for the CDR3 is TGCAGCGTTGACGGACTTGAGAACGAGCAGTACTTC.

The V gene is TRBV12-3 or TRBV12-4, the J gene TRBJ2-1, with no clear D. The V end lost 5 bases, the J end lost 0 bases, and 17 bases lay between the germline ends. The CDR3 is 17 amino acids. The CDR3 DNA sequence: TGTGCCAGCAGTCAGACTGGTTATCTCAGCTCCTACAATGAGCAGTTCTTC. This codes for CASSQTGYLSSYNEQFF.